The 14 T cell receptor beta chains presented below share a single source sample, sequenced in a study of cytomegalovirus exposure and HLA in healthy donors. Libraries were prepared by immunoSEQ multiplex PCR; TCRdb keeps only in-frame clonotypes and omits some of them. This table holds about 140,000 clones, about 80% found once. Sequenced: PBMCs. Every receptor here comes from a man between 25 and 39 years old in good health and CMV-seropositive.

The chain combines TRBV30 with TRBJ1-2, with a tentative D call TRBD1 (5 bases). Germline V gene sequence: CDR1 GTSNPN, CDR2 SVGIG (reference sequence). This CDR3 is 13 amino acids long. With 5 bases removed from V and 9 bases from J, the gap between germline ends came to 19 bases. The CDR3 loop is CAWDSTAPLSYTF. DNA for the CDR3: TGTGCCTGGGATTCGACAGCGCCTTTGAGCTACACCTTC.

The chain joins TRBV29-1 to TRBJ2-3, with 9 bases aligning to TRBD2. CDR3 length: 17 residues. Trimming removed 3 bases from V and 6 bases from J; junction bases left unmatched: 16. The germline V gene encodes CDR1 SQVTM and CDR2 ANQGSEA. The CDR3 spells CSVEDWGNSGGADTQYF. In DNA, the CDR3 is TGCAGCGTTGAGGATTGGGGGAATAGCGGGGGAGCGGATACGCAGTATTTT.

The chain has TRBV4-2 and TRBJ2-1, with 7 bases matching TRBD1. Germline values: CDR1 LGHNA, CDR2 YNFKEQ. This CDR3 spans 15 amino acids. With 5 bases clipped from V and 8 bases from J, the junction kept 12 bases outside the gene matches. CDR3 bases: TGTGCCAGCAGCGAAAGGGGGCTCCAAGACTATGAGCAGTTCTTC. This gives the protein CASSERGLQDYEQFF.

The gene calls are TRBV10-3 and TRBJ2-6, with D perhaps TRBD2 (5 bases). Trimming took 0 bases from V and 1 from J, leaving 7 bases between them. Germline V CDR1 and CDR2: ENHRY, SYGVKD. CDR3 size: 16 residues. The CDR3 loop is CAISESRGSGANVLTF. The CDR3 DNA reads TGTGCCATCAGTGAGTCAAGAGGGTCTGGGGCCAACGTCCTGACTTTC.

V is TRBV19 and J is TRBJ2-3; 9 bases line up with TRBD2. V trimming: 4 bases; J trimming: 1 base; junction bases outside the gene matches: 6. CDR3 length: 16 amino acids. The germline gives CDR1 LNHDA, CDR2 SQIVND (reference sequence). The CDR3 nucleotides are TGTGCCAGTAGTAGGACTAGCGCAAGCCGCACAGATACGCAGTATTTT. Its protein product is CASSRTSASRTDTQYF.

The rearrangement links TRBV2 to TRBJ2-7, with D tentatively TRBD2 (5 bases). CDR1 is SNHLY and CDR2 is FYNNEI in the germline V gene. The CDR3 consists of 11 residues. V was cut by 7 bases and J by 2 bases, with 6 bases left in between. CDR3 nucleotide sequence: TGTGCCAGCACCGGGGCCTACGAGCAGTACTTC. This sequence encodes CASTGAYEQYF.

The rearrangement links TRBV2 to TRBJ2-3; 10 nucleotides match TRBD2. Germline assignment: CDR1 SNHLY and CDR2 FYNNEI. V dropped 1 base and J dropped 0; count of bases not matched to a gene: 7. This CDR3 contains 18 residues. The CDR3 DNA reads TGTGCCAGCAGTGAAGGTCGTGGTAGCGGGAGGAGCACAGATACGCAGTATTTT. Encoded protein: CASSEGRGSGRSTDTQYF.

The chain combines TRBV29-1 with TRBJ2-7; the match to TRBD2 covers 13 bases. The V gene's germline CDR1 is SQVTM and CDR2 ANQGSEA. The J segment lost 0 bases and the V segment lost 3 bases, leaving 5 bases of the junction unmatched. The CDR3 totals 16 residues. CDR3 sequence: CSVDGRTSGSSYEQYF. The DNA for the CDR3 is TGCAGCGTTGATGGGCGGACTAGCGGGAGCTCCTACGAGCAGTACTTC.

The rearrangement links TRBV9 to TRBJ2-5, with 7 bases identical to TRBD2. Losses at the gene ends were 0 bases for V and 5 bases for J; bases not matched to a gene: 13. The germline CDR1 and CDR2 sequences are SGDLS and YYNGEE. The CDR3 runs 17 residues. CDR3 sequence: CASSVGGGGSVGETQYF. The CDR3 DNA follows: TGTGCCAGCAGCGTAGGTGGGGGAGGGTCCGTTGGGGAGACCCAGTACTTC.

The chain uses TRBV14 and TRBJ2-7; D is possibly TRBD1 (6 bases). V was clipped by 5 bases and J by 0 bases, with 14 bases between them. This CDR3 region has 15 residues. From germline, CDR1 is SGHDN and CDR2 FVKESK. CDR3 bases: TGTGCCAGCAGCGAGGACAGCCTCAACTCCTACGAGCAGTACTTC. It is translated as CASSEDSLNSYEQYF.

This CDR3 is CASNYSRKKGAKDLSSYEQYF. The CDR3 DNA sequence: TGTGCCAGCAACTATTCGCGAAAAAAGGGGGCGAAGGACCTGAGCTCCTACGAGCAGTACTTC. This chain connects TRBV27 to TRBJ2-7, with TRBD1 identical over 7 bases. Germline loops: CDR1 MNHEY, CDR2 SMNVEV (reference sequence). CDR3 length equals 21 residues. V dropped 7 bases and J dropped 0; count of bases not matched to a gene: 27.

This clone was found a few times. The V gene is TRBV5-4, the J gene TRBJ2-7; D is perhaps TRBD2 (5 bases). V lost 0 bases and J lost 2, with 12 bases in between. The CDR3 is made up of 15 amino acids. Germline V gene sequence: CDR1 SGHNT, CDR2 YYREEE (reference sequence). CDR3 loop: CASSLVGVRAYEQYF. The CDR3 nucleotides read TGTGCCAGCAGCTTGGTGGGAGTAAGGGCCTACGAGCAGTACTTC.

The chain uses TRBV27 and TRBJ2-1; weak D call: TRBD2 (6 bases). CDR1 is MNHEY, CDR2 SMNVEV, per germline (reference sequence). The CDR3 is 13 residues long. V lost 8 bases and J 9 bases, leaving 17 bases between the germline ends. The CDR3 DNA follows: TGTGCCAGCGCTGAAGGAGGGAGAAGTGAGCAGTTCTTC. It is translated as CASAEGGRSEQFF.

This clone was counted only a few times. In DNA, the CDR3 is TGTGCCAGCAGTTTCGACCCGCGGAATCAGCCCCAGCATTTT. It encodes CASSFDPRNQPQHF. This chain joins TRBV7-2 and TRBJ1-5; D is undetermined. Germline assignment: CDR1 SGHTA and CDR2 FQGNSA. There are 14 residues in the CDR3. V lost 6 bases to trimming and J lost 4 bases, with 13 bases between them.